The 14 T cell receptor beta chains below were found in one sample sequenced in a study of cytomegalovirus exposure and HLA in healthy donors. In the PCR, 60 Vbeta and 13 Jbeta primers were used. Profiling relied on immunoSEQ multiplex PCR, and the TCRdb table lists in-frame clones only, not all of them. This sample's table reports some 110,000 clones. Sequences were obtained from PBMCs. The receptors were sampled from a man in his forties or fifties in good health and CMV-seropositive.

The rearrangement links TRBV5-6 to TRBJ2-7; possible D gene TRBD1, 5 bases. Trimming pared 3 bases from V and 0 bases from J, leaving 7 bases between. The CDR3 covers 13 residues. Germline values: CDR1 SGHDT, CDR2 YYEEEE. The CDR3 reads CASSSRASYEQYF. The CDR3, as DNA: TGTGCCAGCAGCTCCAGGGCCTCCTACGAGCAGTACTTC.

The V and J genes are TRBV27 and TRBJ1-5; possible D gene TRBD1, 6 bases. The CDR3 consists of 17 residues. Trimming cost V 2 bases and J 0 bases, with 14 bases left between them. Per germline, CDR1 MNHEY and CDR2 SMNVEV (reference sequence). The CDR3 is CASSLDGGGSSNQPQHF. CDR3 nucleotide sequence: TGTGCCAGCAGTTTAGATGGGGGCGGGAGTAGCAATCAGCCCCAGCATTTT.

This chain connects TRBV6-6 to TRBJ2-1, with 9 bases identical to TRBD2. V gave up 4 bases and J gave up 6 bases; unmatched junction bases: 4. This CDR3 comprises 14 residues. Per the germline V gene, CDR1 is MNHNY and CDR2 is SVGAGI (reference sequence). The CDR3 loop is CASSFAGGGNEQFF. DNA of the CDR3: TGTGCCAGCAGTTTTGCGGGAGGGGGCAATGAGCAGTTCTTC.

The J gene is TRBJ1-2, the V gene TRBV29-1; no clear D. The ends were cut back, 3 bases at V and 7 bases at J, with 12 bases in the middle. Germline V gives CDR1 SQVTM, CDR2 ANQGSEA. This CDR3 spans 12 amino acids. CDR3 in amino acids: CSVDKREGGYTF. In nucleotides, the CDR3 is TGCAGCGTTGATAAGAGGGAAGGTGGCTACACCTTC.

The chain joins TRBV23-1 to TRBJ1-1, with no clear D. Being an ORF, TRBV23-1 has a function that is uncertain. The V end was cut by 6 bases, the J end by 11 bases, with 13 bases between. This CDR3 region has 11 residues. CDR3 sequence reads: CASREALVAFF. The CDR3 DNA follows: TGCGCCAGCAGAGAGGCTCTCGTTGCTTTCTTT.

J is TRBJ2-5 and V is TRBV5-6; a weak D match, TRBD2 (6 bases). The CDR3 totals 16 residues. Germline CDR1 reads SGHDT; CDR2 reads YYEEEE. The V gene lost 4 bases and the J gene lost 3 bases, with 19 bases spanning the gap. The CDR3 region is CASSSSGNRREETQYF. The CDR3 region has the DNA TGTGCCAGCAGCAGTAGCGGAAACAGACGAGAAGAGACCCAGTACTTC.

The J gene is TRBJ1-2, the V gene TRBV28; 7 positions agree with TRBD1. The CDR3 covers 14 residues. Germline V gene lookup returns CDR1 MDHEN and CDR2 SYDVKM. V was clipped by 5 bases and J by 4 bases; unmatched bases: 7. The CDR3 nucleotides are TGTGCCAGCAGTACGACAGGGTTCGGCTATGGCTACACCTTC. Residues: CASSTTGFGYGYTF.

As regards this clone: Germline and junction disagree at one end, which may indicate a read error. V gene TRBV7-7 combines with J gene TRBJ2-1; 10 bases fit TRBD2. The CDR3 runs 16 residues. The V gene's germline CDR1 is SSHAT and CDR2 FNYEAQ (reference sequence). For the CDR3, the DNA is TGTGCTAGCAGCTTAGATCCTAGCGGGAGTGTTAATGAGCAGTTCTTC. This translates into CASSLDPSGSVNEQFF.

The V gene is TRBV19, the J gene TRBJ2-3, with 9 bases matching TRBD2. Germline V gene data show CDR1 as LNHDA and CDR2 as SQIVND (reference sequence). The CDR3 is 15 amino acids. V shed 2 bases and J 5 bases; nucleotides not matched to a gene: 5. CDR3 region: CASSIPGLALDTQYF. As DNA, the CDR3 is TGTGCCAGTAGTATACCCGGACTAGCGTTAGATACGCAGTATTTT.

The chain links TRBV6-1 to TRBJ2-1, with D possibly TRBD2 on 6 matching bases. Germline V lookup: CDR1 MNHNS, CDR2 SASEGT. V lost 0 bases, J lost 3 bases, and 9 bases lay in between. This CDR3 has 15 amino acids. As DNA, the CDR3 is TGTGCCAGCAGTGAAGCTGGGGGGAGCTACAATGAGCAGTTCTTC. It codes for CASSEAGGSYNEQFF.

V usage is TRBV19 and J usage is TRBJ2-2; D is uncertain. Trimming took 3 bases from V and 4 from J, leaving 27 bases between them. The CDR3 has 20 residues. Germline loops: CDR1 LNHDA, CDR2 SQIVND (reference sequence). The CDR3, as DNA: TGTGCCAGTAGTATCCCCCCCACGATATCTGGCCAGAAGCGCACCGGGGAGCTGTTTTTT. This sequence encodes CASSIPPTISGQKRTGELFF.

The rearrangement links TRBV28 to TRBJ2-3; D unresolved. V was pared by 5 bases and J by 3 bases, with 6 bases between. CDR1 is MDHEN and CDR2 is SYDVKM in the germline V gene. The length of the CDR3 is 12 residues. CDR3 sequence: CASSPPTDTQYF. CDR3 DNA sequence: TGTGCCAGCAGTCCCCCGACAGATACGCAGTATTTT.

This chain links TRBV19 with TRBJ2-7; D is possibly TRBD1 (5 bases). Germline assignment: CDR1 LNHDA and CDR2 SQIVND (reference sequence). V was pared by 0 bases and J by 3 bases, with 18 bases between. The CDR3 loop spans 17 amino acids. CDR3 nucleotide sequence: TGTGCCAGTAGTATAGATCTATCGAAAGGGGTCGGCTACGAGCAGTACTTC. Protein product: CASSIDLSKGVGYEQYF.

The chain couples TRBV4-2 to TRBJ2-4; D is possibly TRBD1 (5 bases). V lost 2 bases, J lost 7 bases, and 6 bases lay in between. The CDR3 runs to 12 residues. Germline CDR1 is LGHNA and CDR2 is YNFKEQ. The CDR3, as DNA: TGTGCCAGCAGCCAAAAGGGGAACATTCAGTACTTC. Translation gives CASSQKGNIQYF.